This T cell receptor beta chain was documented in a study of regulatory T cells in long-lasting Graves disease. Study results and limitations: Persistent patients had more shared public clonotypes (roughly 2,700) than new patients (roughly 970).

As regards this clonotype: Its matching antigen is unknown.

Documented time point: newly diagnosed GD, antithyroid drugs for less than 3 months. The TCR library used RNA extracted from PBMCs. The germline V and J ends were trimmed by 2 bases and 4 bases, with 8 bases remaining between them. The germline V gene has CDR1 KGHSH and CDR2 LQKENI. The CDR3 totals 13 residues. Relying on iRepertoire HTBI primers and Arm-PCR of CDR3 regions, the team built TCR beta libraries. Using its own MiXCR run on the multiplex PCR reads, TCRdb lists one record per CDR3 protein. The sample holds a few hundred thousand distinct CDR3 sequences, around 19% seen once. The same data also went into a second study, on T cells in Graves' hyperthyroidism and ophthalmopathy. From that report: Pregnant or lactating patients were excluded, as were those with uncontrolled infection or other autoimmune disease.

The TCR originated in a woman in her twenties or thirties with Graves disease. The source was peripheral blood mononuclear cells (PBMCs), collected at new diagnosis, from a patient treated with antithyroid drugs. This sequence joins TRBV18 and TRBJ2-5; D is uncertain. The CDR3 coding sequence is TGTGCCAGCTCACCAATACGAGGAGAGACCCAGTACTTC. This translates into CASSPIRGETQYF.